The rows below give T cell receptor beta chains drawn from one sample of a study of blood T cells in healthy people across ages. TCRdb re-analysed the 5' RACE reads in MiXCR, keeping a single row per CDR3 protein. This sample has fewer than 1,000,000 distinct CDR3 sequences, with roughly 44% found just once. Sequenced input: blood. The receptors here all came from a man between 60 and 75 years old in good health. Both conserved end residues are part of each CDR3. D genes are given only for firm matches. Size tells how often a clone was seen (once, few, many) or the class of an expanded clone, and some rows leave it out.

CDR3aa,CDR3nt,j_gene,d_gene,v_gene,abundance
CSASGPGQGRETQYF,TGCAGTGCTAGTGGTCCGGGACAGGGGAGAGAGACCCAGTACTTC,TRBJ2-5,TRBD1,TRBV20-1,few
CASSYGTGGYEAFF,TGTGCCAGCAGTTACGGGACAGGGGGCTATGAAGCTTTCTTT,TRBJ1-1,TRBD1,TRBV6-2/TRBV6-3,NA
CASSFGQVHNEQFF,TGTGCCAGCAGTTTTGGCCAGGTTCACAATGAGCAGTTCTTC,TRBJ2-1,NA,TRBV12-3/TRBV12-4,NA
CSARGAAHYEQYF,TGCAGCGCCAGGGGGGCAGCCCACTACGAGCAGTACTTC,TRBJ2-7,NA,TRBV29-1,NA
CASSVGRRRTDTQYF,TGTGCCAGCAGCGTGGGACGCCGGCGAACAGATACGCAGTATTTT,TRBJ2-3,NA,TRBV7-2,NA
CASSELLTGMGYTF,TGTGCCAGCAGTGAATTACTGACAGGGATGGGCTACACCTTC,TRBJ1-2,TRBD1,TRBV2,NA
CASSRLAGGVYEQYF,TGTGCCAGCAGTCGACTAGCGGGAGGTGTGTACGAGCAGTACTTC,TRBJ2-7,TRBD2,TRBV6-2/TRBV6-3,few
CASSLVVSRAQQEQETQYF,TGCGCCAGCAGCTTGGTTGTTTCGCGGGCCCAACAGGAACAAGAGACCCAGTACTTC,TRBJ2-5,NA,TRBV5-1,NA
CASSLSGTTEQFF,TGTGCCAGCAGCTTGTCCGGGACTACCGAGCAGTTCTTC,TRBJ2-1,TRBD2,TRBV7-3,NA
CASSDMTSGGRINSYNEQFF,TGTGCCAGCAGTGATATGACTAGCGGGGGCAGAATCAACTCCTACAATGAGCAGTTCTTC,TRBJ2-1,TRBD2,TRBV6-1,few
CSAATSTGTPLHF,TGCAGTGCCGCAACCTCGACGGGGACACCCCTCCACTTT,TRBJ1-6,NA,TRBV20-1,NA
CASSLSGLGADTQYF,TGCGCCAGCAGCCTCTCGGGACTAGGTGCCGATACGCAGTATTTT,TRBJ2-3,TRBD2,TRBV4-1,NA
CATSAAGGNEQFF,TGTGCCACCAGTGCCGCAGGAGGCAATGAGCAGTTCTTC,TRBJ2-1,NA,TRBV10-3,NA
CASSFRDLTLSPLHF,TGTGCCAGCAGCTTCCGGGATCTCACCCTTTCACCCCTCCACTTT,TRBJ1-6,NA,TRBV7-2,NA
CAAGHTGANVLTF,TGTGCCGCCGGACATACCGGGGCCAACGTCCTGACTTTC,TRBJ2-6,NA,TRBV24-1,few
CASSLESRRGGDTQYF,TGTGCCAGCAGCTTAGAGTCCCGCAGGGGGGGAGATACGCAGTATTTT,TRBJ2-3,NA,TRBV7-9,NA
CSARAHLYAGGGEQYF,TGCAGTGCTAGGGCGCATCTCTACGCCGGGGGAGGGGAGCAGTACTTC,TRBJ2-7,TRBD2,TRBV20-1,NA
CASSQLLIKGAGANVLTF,TGTGCCAGCAGCCAACTCTTGATAAAGGGCGCTGGGGCCAACGTCCTGACTTTC,TRBJ2-6,NA,TRBV4-2,NA
CASSLAGDRAQYF,TGTGCCAGCAGCTTAGCGGGGGACAGGGCGCAGTATTTT,TRBJ2-3,TRBD1,TRBV7-8,few
CASSGDRGLSGGYTF,TGTGCCAGCAGTGGGGACAGGGGACTTAGCGGTGGCTACACCTTC,TRBJ1-2,TRBD1,TRBV28,NA
CSGVEGRGGEQYF,TGCAGCGGCGTCGAGGGCCGGGGCGGCGAGCAGTACTTC,TRBJ2-7,NA,TRBV29-1,many
CAWSDDDEQYF,TGTGCCTGGAGTGATGATGACGAGCAGTACTTC,TRBJ2-7,NA,TRBV30,NA
CASSADTQGAGTEAFF,TGTGCCAGCAGCGCCGATACTCAGGGGGCGGGCACTGAAGCTTTCTTT,TRBJ1-1,TRBD1,TRBV9,NA
CASSAYEETQYF,TGTGCCAGCAGTGCTTATGAGGAGACCCAGTACTTC,TRBJ2-5,NA,TRBV2,NA
CASSHQIMGHGTEAFF,TGTGCCAGCAGCCACCAGATTATGGGGCATGGGACTGAAGCTTTCTTT,TRBJ1-1,NA,TRBV14,NA
CSARGPAGNIQYF,TGCAGTGCTAGAGGTCCGGCGGGAAACATTCAGTACTTC,TRBJ2-4,NA,TRBV20-1,NA
CASSSRGRWETQYF,TGTGCCAGCAGCTCCCGGGGGCGCTGGGAGACCCAGTACTTC,TRBJ2-5,NA,TRBV7-3,NA
CATSRALGQGLGEQYF,TGTGCCACCAGCAGAGCCCTCGGACAGGGGCTGGGCGAGCAGTACTTC,TRBJ2-7,TRBD1,TRBV15,NA
CASSHSTGGFGNTIYF,TGTGCCAGCAGTCATTCGACAGGGGGGTTTGGAAACACCATATATTTT,TRBJ1-3,TRBD1,TRBV12-3/TRBV12-4,NA